This T cell receptor beta chain was captured in a study of cytotoxic CD8 clonotypes in ibrutinib-treated CLL. The overall study: Among the patients, over 9 presented as relapsed/refractory and roughly 15 as treatment-naive; roughly 17 showed unmutated IGHV. On average, over 80,000 productive rearrangements and 255,043 productive templates per sample. The study's findings and limits: Sampling schedules were unmatched across sustained-remission and progressing patients. Under treatment, the uncommon public clonotypes either contracted or remained stable.

The CDR3 length is 13 residues. Per the germline V gene, CDR1 is SQVTM and CDR2 is ANQGSEA. V lost 4 bases, J lost 4 bases, and 13 bases lay in between. As for this clone: What it recognizes is unknown.

Assay used: immunoSEQ multiplex PCR; TCRdb lists only in-frame clones, some missing. The table shows around 310,000 clones, with 80% occurring only once. Sequencing used PBMCs, obtained before ibrutinib treatment. The genes are TRBV29-1 and TRBJ1-2; D possibly corresponds to TRBD1 (5 bases). This receptor was obtained from a human donor with chronic lymphocytic leukemia. Here the CDR3 reads CSVGSGGAYGYTF. The CDR3 region has the DNA TGCAGCGTTGGTTCCGGAGGGGCCTATGGCTACACCTTC.